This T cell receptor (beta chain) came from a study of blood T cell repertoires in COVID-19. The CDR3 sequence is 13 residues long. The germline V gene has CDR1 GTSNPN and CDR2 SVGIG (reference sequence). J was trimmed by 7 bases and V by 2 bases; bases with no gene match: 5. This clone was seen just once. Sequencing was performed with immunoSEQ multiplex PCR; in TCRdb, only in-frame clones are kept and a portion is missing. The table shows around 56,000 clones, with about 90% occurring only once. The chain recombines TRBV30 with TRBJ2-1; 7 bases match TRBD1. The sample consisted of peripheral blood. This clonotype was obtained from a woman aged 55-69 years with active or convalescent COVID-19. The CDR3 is CAWSLDRVNEQFF. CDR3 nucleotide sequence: TGTGCCTGGAGTTTAGACAGGGTAAATGAGCAGTTCTTC.